The 13 T cell receptor beta chains below were found in one sample sequenced in a study of regulatory T cells in long-lasting Graves disease. The TCR beta library used iRepertoire HTBI primers with Arm-PCR amplification of CDR3. TCRdb ran MiXCR on the multiplex PCR reads and lists one entry per CDR3 protein. The data hold about 240,000 distinct CDR3 sequences, with 20% to 25% observed a single time. Time point specified: newly diagnosed GD, antithyroid drugs for less than 3 months. From PBMCs, RNA was extracted and then used to make the TCR library. Specimen: peripheral blood mononuclear cells (PBMCs), collected at new diagnosis, from a patient treated with antithyroid drugs. Receptor source: a female donor with Graves disease.

A few counts support this clonotype. J is TRBJ1-1 and V is TRBV20-1; tentatively, D is TRBD1 (5 bases). Germline values: CDR1 DFQATT, CDR2 SNEGSKA (reference sequence). The CDR3 runs 12 residues. The V end lost 2 bases, the J end lost 7 bases, and 11 bases lay between the germline ends. The CDR3: CSARFTDSEAFF. As DNA, the CDR3 is TGCAGTGCTAGATTCACAGACAGTGAAGCTTTCTTT.

Of note for this clonotype: A read error may be the cause here, since a much bigger clone is one base away. This is likely a read error, given that the CDR3 carries no conserved phenylalanine or tryptophan at its end. V usage is TRBV12-3 or TRBV12-4 and J usage is TRBJ1-1; unclear D gene. The CDR3 loop spans 14 amino acids. The V and J ends lost 4 bases and 1 base respectively, with 10 bases between them. This chain's CDR3 is CASSSKHSNTEAFI. CDR3 bases: TGTGCCAGCAGTTCGAAACACTCGAACACTGAAGCTTTCATT.

This clonotype showed up many times. The chain recombines TRBV20-1 with TRBJ2-7; unclear D gene. CDR3 length: 11 residues. Trimming removed 6 bases at V and 7 bases at J, with 13 bases between. CDR1 and CDR2 (germline): DFQATT, SNEGSKA (reference sequence). In DNA, the CDR3 is TGCAGTGCCACTCCCGAACGGGAGCAGTACTTC. It specifies CSATPEREQYF.

This clonotype was observed a single time. This likely traces to a read error, being one base from a far larger clone. V is TRBV7-2 and J is TRBJ2-1; D perhaps matches TRBD2 (6 bases). The assigned J gene may be wrong: the sequence end matches TRBJ2-5 better. The CDR3 covers 14 residues. Germline V gene data show CDR1 as SGHTA and CDR2 as FQGNSA. This CDR3 is CASSLAGGEEAQYF. Here the CDR3 DNA reads TGTGCCAGCAGCTTAGCGGGGGGAGAAGAGGCCCAGTACTTC.

The gene calls are TRBV7-2 and TRBJ1-2; D is perhaps TRBD1 (5 bases). The V end was cut by 1 base, the J end by 2 bases, with 11 bases between. The length of the CDR3 is 15 residues. Per the germline V gene, CDR1 is SGHTA and CDR2 is FQGNSA. CDR3 sequence: CASSLDNRDNYGYTF. As DNA, the CDR3 is TGTGCCAGCAGCTTAGATAACCGGGACAACTATGGCTACACCTTC.

This clonotype occurred many times. V gene TRBV24-1 combines with J gene TRBJ1-3, with D perhaps TRBD1 (5 bases). Per germline, CDR1 KGHDR and CDR2 SFDVKD. V shed 3 bases and J shed 3 bases, with 20 bases lying between them. This CDR3 spans 18 amino acids. The DNA for the CDR3 is TGTGCCACCAGTGATCCAAATCCTACAGGAGCGGATGGAAACACCATATATTTT. It specifies CATSDPNPTGADGNTIYF.

This chain links TRBV5-1 with TRBJ2-1; 12 nucleotides agree with TRBD2. Looked up from germline, CDR1 is SGHRS and CDR2 is YFSETQ. Trimming removed 0 bases from V and 5 bases from J; junction bases left unmatched: 9. The CDR3 consists of 18 residues. CDR3 nucleotide sequence: TGCGCCAGCAGCTTGGGAGATTCGGGACTAGCGGGCCACAATGAGCAGTTCTTC. This gives the protein CASSLGDSGLAGHNEQFF.

This clonotype was counted at least ten times. This sequence joins TRBV6-5 and TRBJ1-1; 9 positions agree with TRBD1. This CDR3 spans 15 amino acids. In germline, CDR1 is MNHEY, CDR2 SVGAGI. V lost 4 bases to trimming and J lost 0 bases; unmatched junction nucleotides: 3. CDR3: CASSSWTGVNTEAFF. The CDR3 bases are TGTGCCAGCAGTTCCTGGACAGGGGTGAACACTGAAGCTTTCTTT.

Comments on this clonotype: This sequence is one base from a far larger clone and is likely a read error. This CDR3 reads CASGLEREFNEQYF. CDR3 DNA sequence: TGTGCTAGTGGTTTGGAGCGGGAGTTCAATGAGCAGTACTTC. This chain uses TRBV12-5 with TRBJ2-4, with 8 bases that match TRBD2. The germline V gene encodes CDR1 LGHNT and CDR2 FRNRAP. J gave up 13 bases and V 1 base, and 9 bases lay outside the gene matches. This CDR3 has 14 amino acids. The full variable domain, completed using reference TRBV12-5 and TRBJ2-4, is DARVTQTPRHKVTEMGQEVTMRCQPILGHNTVFWYRQTMMQGLELLAYFRNRAPLDDSGMPKDRFSAEMPDATLATLKIQPSEPRDSAVYFCASGLEREFNEQYFGAGTRLSVL.

This chain links TRBV12-5 with TRBJ2-3; a possible D gene is TRBD2 (6 bases). The V gene lost 5 bases and the J gene lost 1 base, with 16 bases spanning the gap. This CDR3 has 16 amino acids. Looked up from germline, CDR1 is LGHNT and CDR2 is FRNRAP. CDR3 amino acids: CASGPTSSPGTDTQYF. The CDR3 coding sequence is TGTGCTAGTGGTCCTACTAGCTCACCCGGCACAGATACGCAGTATTTT.

The table lists this clonotype with many counts. CDR3: CATGTSGTNEQFF. Here the CDR3 DNA reads TGTGCCACCGGGACTAGCGGAACCAATGAGCAGTTCTTC. The chain employs TRBV28 and TRBJ2-1, with 11 bases aligning to TRBD2. V was pared by 10 bases and J by 6 bases, with 5 bases of the junction left unmatched. This CDR3 comprises 13 residues. Germline CDR1 and CDR2: MDHEN and SYDVKM.

In its sample, this clonotype was seen many times. The rearrangement joins TRBV28 to TRBJ1-5, with a possible D match to TRBD1 (5 bases). The CDR3 contains 15 residues. The V gene lost 6 bases and the J gene lost 3 bases, with 15 bases spanning the gap. Germline lookup yields CDR1 MDHEN and CDR2 SYDVKM. CDR3 region: CASRPGGGVNQPQHF. For the CDR3, the DNA is TGTGCCAGCAGGCCGGGGGGGGGGGTCAATCAGCCCCAGCATTTT.

This clonotype was counted at least ten times. The genes are TRBV6-5 and TRBJ1-6; no definite D call. V was shortened by 0 bases and J by 8 bases, with 17 bases between the two germline ends. The CDR3 has 17 residues. CDR1 MNHEY and CDR2 SVGAGI come from the germline V gene. The CDR3 DNA reads as TGTGCCAGCAGTTACTCAGAACCGCGGCGGGAGTATTCACCCCTCCACTTT. Residues: CASSYSEPRREYSPLHF.